This TCR beta chain emerged from a study of cytomegalovirus exposure and HLA in healthy donors. This clone showed up just once. As yet, its antigen is unknown. It was with 60 Vbeta and 13 Jbeta primers that the PCR ran. TCRdb's copy holds only in-frame clones and misses some; the assay was immunoSEQ multiplex PCR. The sample has fewer than 120,000 clones; around 80% are singletons. From germline, CDR1 is MNHNS and CDR2 SASEGT. V trimming: 5 bases; J trimming: 1 base; junction bases outside the gene matches: 4. The CDR3 is 14 residues long. Study results and caveats: In a later analysis, a genetic analysis reported fewer productive-TCR N-insertions in an Asian-associated ancestry cluster than the cohort average.

The TCR comes from a man aged 30 to 45 in good health and CMV-seropositive. The chain links TRBV6-1 to TRBJ2-7, with TRBD1 matching 8 bases. Material: PBMCs. CDR3 loop: CASSSRTGSYEQYF. The DNA of the CDR3 is TGTGCCAGCAGTTCCCGGACAGGGTCCTACGAGCAGTACTTC.